Listed here are 10 T cell receptor beta chains from one sample, sequenced in a study of blood T cell repertoires in COVID-19. Sequenced by immunoSEQ multiplex PCR; TCRdb stores in-frame clones only, minus some. This table holds 150,000 to 200,000 clones, about 80% found once. Sequencing was carried out using PBMCs or T cells enriched from blood (not recorded which). Receptor source: a man aged 55 to 70 who had been exposed to COVID-19.

The chain joins TRBV7-9 to TRBJ2-1; 7 nucleotides align to TRBD1. The junction had 6 bases not matched to a gene; V was cut back by 5 bases and J by 2 bases. The V gene's germline CDR1 is SEHNR and CDR2 FQNEAQ (reference sequence). The CDR3 length is 15 residues. The CDR3 DNA reads TGTGCCAGCAGCCTAAGGACAGGAACCTACAATGAGCAGTTCTTC. Amino acid sequence: CASSLRTGTYNEQFF.

The sample holds a few counts of this clone. The J gene is TRBJ1-2, the V gene TRBV6-5, with 9 bases matching TRBD1. Germline assignment: CDR1 MNHEY and CDR2 SVGAGI. The CDR3 consists of 15 residues. Unmatched junction bases numbered 9, after V lost 2 bases and J lost 8 bases. The CDR3 DNA is TGTGCCAGCAGTTACGATGACAGGGGGTATAAGGGCTACACCTTC. Translated, it gives CASSYDDRGYKGYTF.

This clone was counted between two and nine times. The V call is TRBV5-8, the J call TRBJ2-7; TRBD2 matches at 9 bases. CDR1 is SGHTS, CDR2 YDEGEE, per germline. V lost 4 bases, J lost 2 bases, and 13 bases stayed unmatched. This CDR3 region has 17 residues. For the CDR3, the DNA is TGTGCCAGCAGCCCCGGGAGACTAGCGGCAATCCCCTACGAGCAGTACTTC. It translates to CASSPGRLAAIPYEQYF.

Points on this clone: A much larger clone lies one base from this, so it may be a read error. This sequence joins TRBV7-2 and TRBJ1-3, with D perhaps matching TRBD1 (5 bases). Germline CDR1 and CDR2: SGHTA and FQGNSA. This CDR3 has 15 amino acids. V lost 2 bases and J lost 0, with 8 bases in between. In nucleotides, the CDR3 is TGTGCCAGCAGCTTAACAGGTCCCTCTGGAAACACCATATATTTT. Translating it yields CASSLTGPSGNTIYF.

Points on this clone: At the DNA level, this CDR3 is encoded by other sequences in the same sample as well. The CDR3 DNA sequence: TGTGCCAGCAGTGGACAGGGGAACTATGGCTACACCTTC. Translated, it gives CASSGQGNYGYTF. This sequence joins TRBV2 and TRBJ1-2, with TRBD1 identical over 8 bases. This CDR3 is built from 13 residues. J lost 2 bases, V lost 4 bases, and 0 bases had no gene match. In germline, CDR1 is SNHLY, CDR2 FYNNEI.

The chain couples TRBV5-4 to TRBJ1-5, with unresolved D. Germline CDR1 is SGHNT and CDR2 is YYREEE (reference sequence). The CDR3 has 12 residues. Trimming left V 1 base short and J 5 bases short, with 4 bases between. This CDR3 is CASSLTDQPQHF. As DNA, the CDR3 is TGTGCCAGCAGCTTGACGGATCAGCCCCAGCATTTT.

The chain links TRBV14 to TRBJ2-1; 12 positions match TRBD2. Trimming took 4 bases from V and 6 from J; bases not matched to a gene: 4. The CDR3 sequence is 15 residues long. The germline V gene encodes CDR1 SGHDN and CDR2 FVKESK. The CDR3 reads CASSPPGLAGNEQFF. In nucleotides, the CDR3 is TGTGCCAGCAGCCCCCCGGGACTAGCGGGCAATGAGCAGTTCTTC.

This clone was detected many times. J is TRBJ2-3 and V is TRBV7-2; D remains ambiguous. The germline V and J ends were trimmed by 1 base and 6 bases, with 14 bases remaining between them. Germline V gene sequence: CDR1 SGHTA, CDR2 FQGNSA. This CDR3 is built from 15 residues. The CDR3 DNA reads TGTGCCAGCAGCTTAGTTGGTGGGCCACCGGATACGCAGTATTTT. Translated, it gives CASSLVGGPPDTQYF.

The chain is built from TRBV5-6 and TRBJ1-1; D uncertain. Germline lookup yields CDR1 SGHDT and CDR2 YYEEEE. V was cut by 7 bases and J by 7 bases, with 11 bases left in between. This CDR3 contains 11 residues. The CDR3 protein is CASSMVDEAFF. The DNA for the CDR3 is TGTGCCAGCTCTATGGTCGATGAAGCTTTCTTT.

The chain uses TRBV16 and TRBJ2-7; D may be TRBD2 (6 bases). The germline V and J ends were trimmed by 2 bases and 1 base, with 9 bases remaining between them. The CDR3 has 14 residues. Germline values: CDR1 KGHSY, CDR2 FQNENV. The CDR3 sequence: CASSQSAGSYEQYF. CDR3 sequence (DNA): TGTGCCAGCAGCCAAAGTGCGGGGTCCTACGAGCAGTACTTC.